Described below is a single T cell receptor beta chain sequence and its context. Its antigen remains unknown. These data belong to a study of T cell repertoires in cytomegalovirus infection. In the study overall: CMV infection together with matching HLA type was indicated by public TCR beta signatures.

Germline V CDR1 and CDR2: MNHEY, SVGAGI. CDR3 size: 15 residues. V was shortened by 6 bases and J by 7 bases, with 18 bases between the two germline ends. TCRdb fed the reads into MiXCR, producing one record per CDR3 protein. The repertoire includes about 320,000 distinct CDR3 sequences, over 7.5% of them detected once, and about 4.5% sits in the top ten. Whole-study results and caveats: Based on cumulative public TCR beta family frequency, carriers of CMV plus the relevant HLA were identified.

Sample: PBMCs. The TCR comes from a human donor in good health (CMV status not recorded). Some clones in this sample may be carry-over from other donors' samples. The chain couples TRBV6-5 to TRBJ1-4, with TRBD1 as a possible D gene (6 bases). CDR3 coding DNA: TGTGCCAGCAGGTCTGGGGGCGCGGGAGGTGAAAAACTGTTTTTT. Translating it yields CASRSGGAGGEKLFF.